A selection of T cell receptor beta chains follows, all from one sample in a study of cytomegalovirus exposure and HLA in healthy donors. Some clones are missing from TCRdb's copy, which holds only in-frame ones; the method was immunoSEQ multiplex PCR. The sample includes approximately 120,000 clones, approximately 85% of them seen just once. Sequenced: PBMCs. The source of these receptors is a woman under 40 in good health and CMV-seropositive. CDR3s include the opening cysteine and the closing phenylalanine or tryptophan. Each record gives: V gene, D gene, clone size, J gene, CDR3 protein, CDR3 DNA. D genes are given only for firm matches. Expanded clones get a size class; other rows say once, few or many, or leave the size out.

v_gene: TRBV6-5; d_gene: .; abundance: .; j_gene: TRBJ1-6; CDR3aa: CASSYWRKNSPLHF; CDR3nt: TGTGCCAGCAGCTACTGGAGAAAGAATTCACCCCTCCACTTT
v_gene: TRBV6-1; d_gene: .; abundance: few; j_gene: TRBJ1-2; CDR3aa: CASSDPGYGYTF; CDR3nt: TGTGCCAGCAGTGACCCGGGCTATGGCTACACCTTC
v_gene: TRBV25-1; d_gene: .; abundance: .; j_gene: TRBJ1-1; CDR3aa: CASSGLIRGTEAFF; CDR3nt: TGTGCCAGCAGTGGTCTTATCAGGGGCACTGAAGCTTTCTTT
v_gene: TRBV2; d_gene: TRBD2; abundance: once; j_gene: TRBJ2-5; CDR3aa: CASSGTSGGRETQYF; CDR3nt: TGTGCCAGCAGTGGGACTAGCGGGGGGAGAGAGACCCAGTACTTC
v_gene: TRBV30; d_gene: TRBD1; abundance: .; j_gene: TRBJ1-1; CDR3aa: CARGQGIAEAFF; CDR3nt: TGTGCCCGAGGACAGGGGATCGCTGAAGCTTTCTTT
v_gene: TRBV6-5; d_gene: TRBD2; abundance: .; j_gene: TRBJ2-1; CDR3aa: CASRGTSDEQFF; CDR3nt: TGTGCCAGCAGGGGGACTAGCGATGAGCAGTTCTTC
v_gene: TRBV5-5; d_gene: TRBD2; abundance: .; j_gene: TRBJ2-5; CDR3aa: CASSSVPGLAGETQYF; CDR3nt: TGTGCCAGCAGCTCAGTCCCGGGACTAGCAGGCGAGACCCAGTACTTC
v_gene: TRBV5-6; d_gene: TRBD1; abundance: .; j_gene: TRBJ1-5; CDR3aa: CASSLGTGGQPQHF; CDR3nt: TGTGCCAGCAGCTTGGGGACAGGGGGCCAGCCCCAGCATTTT
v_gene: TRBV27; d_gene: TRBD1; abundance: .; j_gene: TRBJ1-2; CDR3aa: CASSSGAGGVGGYTF; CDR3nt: TGTGCCAGCTCTTCGGGGGCAGGGGGCGTAGGGGGCTACACCTTC
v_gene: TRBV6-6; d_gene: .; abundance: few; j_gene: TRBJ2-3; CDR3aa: CASRDRRDADTQYF; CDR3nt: TGTGCCAGCAGGGACAGGCGGGACGCAGATACGCAGTATTTT
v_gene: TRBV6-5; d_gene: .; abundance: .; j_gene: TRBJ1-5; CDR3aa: CASSYSAVLDQPQHF; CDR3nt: TGTGCCAGCAGTTACTCGGCGGTTCTCGATCAGCCCCAGCATTTT
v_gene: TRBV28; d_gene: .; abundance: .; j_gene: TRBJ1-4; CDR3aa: CASRWRGGDEKLFF; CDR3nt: TGTGCCAGCCGTTGGCGGGGAGGCGATGAAAAACTGTTTTTT
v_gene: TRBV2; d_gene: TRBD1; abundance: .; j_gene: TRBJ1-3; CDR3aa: CASSESGQARGNTIYF; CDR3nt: TGTGCCAGCAGTGAAAGCGGACAGGCCAGAGGAAACACCATATATTTT
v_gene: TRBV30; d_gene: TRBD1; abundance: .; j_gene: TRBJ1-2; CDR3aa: CAWSSGQGYGYTF; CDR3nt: TGTGCCTGGAGTTCAGGACAGGGCTATGGCTACACCTTC
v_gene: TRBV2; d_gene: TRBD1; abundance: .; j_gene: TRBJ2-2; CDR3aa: CASRPTGANTGELFF; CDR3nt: TGTGCCAGCAGACCGACAGGGGCAAACACCGGGGAGCTGTTTTTT
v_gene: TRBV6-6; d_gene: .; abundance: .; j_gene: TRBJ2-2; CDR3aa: CASSYSETGELFF; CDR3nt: TGTGCCAGCAGTTACTCAGAGACCGGGGAGCTGTTTTTT
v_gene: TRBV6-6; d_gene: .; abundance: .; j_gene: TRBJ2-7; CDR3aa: CASRSIGEQYF; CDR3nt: TGTGCCAGCAGGTCTATCGGCGAGCAGTACTTC
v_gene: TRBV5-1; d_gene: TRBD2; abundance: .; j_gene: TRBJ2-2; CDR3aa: CASQPLAGVMNTGGLFF; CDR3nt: TGCGCCAGCCAACCACTAGCGGGAGTTATGAACACCGGGGGGCTGTTTTTT
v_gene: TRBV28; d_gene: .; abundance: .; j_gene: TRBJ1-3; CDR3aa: CASSDRLSGNTIYF; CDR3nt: TGTGCCAGCAGTGACAGGCTCTCTGGAAACACCATATATTTT
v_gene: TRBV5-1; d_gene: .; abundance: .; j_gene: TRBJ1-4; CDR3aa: CASRQGGGHEKLFF; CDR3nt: TGCGCCAGCAGGCAGGGCGGTGGGCATGAAAAACTGTTTTTT
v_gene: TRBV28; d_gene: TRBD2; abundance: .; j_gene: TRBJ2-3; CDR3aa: CASSPSGLVGRGTDTQYF; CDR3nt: TGTGCCAGCAGTCCCTCTGGACTAGTCGGAAGAGGCACAGATACGCAGTATTTT
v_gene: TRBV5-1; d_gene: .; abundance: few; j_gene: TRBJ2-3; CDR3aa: CASSSGLTDTQYF; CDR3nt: TGCGCCAGCAGCTCGGGACTTACAGATACGCAGTATTTT
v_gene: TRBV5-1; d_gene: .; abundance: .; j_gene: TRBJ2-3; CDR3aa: CASSSPGGDTQYF; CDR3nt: TGCGCCAGCAGCTCCCCGGGTGGAGATACGCAGTATTTT
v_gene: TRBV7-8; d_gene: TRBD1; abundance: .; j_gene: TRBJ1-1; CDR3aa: CASSLRDRGPGEAFF; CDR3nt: TGTGCCAGTAGCCTCCGGGACAGGGGGCCGGGTGAAGCTTTCTTT
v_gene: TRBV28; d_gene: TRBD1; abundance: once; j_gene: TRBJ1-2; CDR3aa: CASSRTGQGAYGYTF; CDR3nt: TGTGCCAGCAGTCGAACCGGACAGGGGGCATATGGCTACACCTTC
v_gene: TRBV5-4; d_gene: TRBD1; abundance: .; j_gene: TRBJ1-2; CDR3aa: CASSSGVQGSNGYTF; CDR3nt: TGTGCCAGCAGCTCGGGGGTACAGGGGTCCAATGGCTACACCTTC